This is a list of T cell receptor beta chains from one sample in a study of glioma-infiltrating T cells after dendritic cell vaccination. Measured with immunoSEQ multiplex PCR; TCRdb has only the in-frame clones, and not every one. Of tens of thousands of clones in the sample, approximately 80% were seen once. The sample was blood, taken before dendritic cell vaccination. The receptor set was obtained from a human donor with glioblastoma. CDR3s include the opening cysteine and the closing phenylalanine or tryptophan. Each record gives: V gene, J gene, CDR3 protein.

v_gene: TRBV2
j_gene: TRBJ1-5
CDR3aa: CASTGQGGNQPQHF

v_gene: TRBV15
j_gene: TRBJ2-7
CDR3aa: CATSTTSGVLDF

v_gene: TRBV6-1
j_gene: TRBJ2-6
CDR3aa: CASTEGVSGANVLTF

v_gene: TRBV6-5
j_gene: TRBJ2-1
CDR3aa: CASSLLADSYNEQFF

v_gene: TRBV18
j_gene: TRBJ2-1
CDR3aa: CASSPGTPPNEQFF

v_gene: TRBV10-1
j_gene: TRBJ2-2
CDR3aa: CASSESRQGTGELFF

v_gene: TRBV5-1
j_gene: TRBJ1-2
CDR3aa: CASSLRMSSDGYTF

v_gene: TRBV29-1
j_gene: TRBJ1-4
CDR3aa: CSVGLSGQGGWEKLFF

v_gene: TRBV7-9
j_gene: TRBJ1-5
CDR3aa: CASSYTESNQPQHF

v_gene: TRBV15
j_gene: TRBJ1-4
CDR3aa: CATSRGGQDNEKLFF

v_gene: TRBV30
j_gene: TRBJ1-4
CDR3aa: CAWSVRAGVNEKLFF

v_gene: TRBV18
j_gene: TRBJ1-1
CDR3aa: CASSPRVQGDTEAFF

v_gene: TRBV19
j_gene: TRBJ2-6
CDR3aa: CASRDRVSGANVLTF

v_gene: TRBV2
j_gene: TRBJ2-2
CDR3aa: CASRGWETGELFF

v_gene: TRBV6-6
j_gene: TRBJ2-3
CDR3aa: CASTVRTDTQYF